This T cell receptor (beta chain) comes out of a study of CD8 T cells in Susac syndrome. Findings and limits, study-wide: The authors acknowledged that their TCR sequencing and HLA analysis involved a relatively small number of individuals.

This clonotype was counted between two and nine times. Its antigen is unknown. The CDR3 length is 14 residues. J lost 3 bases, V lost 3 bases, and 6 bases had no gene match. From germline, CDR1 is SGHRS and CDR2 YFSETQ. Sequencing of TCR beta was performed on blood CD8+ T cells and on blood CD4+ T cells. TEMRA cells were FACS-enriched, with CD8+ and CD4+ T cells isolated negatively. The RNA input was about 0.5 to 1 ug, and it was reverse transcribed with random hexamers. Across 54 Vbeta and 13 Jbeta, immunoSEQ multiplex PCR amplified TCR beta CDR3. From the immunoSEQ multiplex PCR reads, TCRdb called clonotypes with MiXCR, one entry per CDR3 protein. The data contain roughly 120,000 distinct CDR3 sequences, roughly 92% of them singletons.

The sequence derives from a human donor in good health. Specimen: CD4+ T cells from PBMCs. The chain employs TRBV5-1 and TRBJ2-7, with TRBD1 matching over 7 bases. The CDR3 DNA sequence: TGCGCCAGCAGCTCCGGGGACAGCCTCTACGAGCAGTACTTC. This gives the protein CASSSGDSLYEQYF. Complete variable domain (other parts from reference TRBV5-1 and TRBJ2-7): KAGVTQTPRYLIKTRGQQVTLSCSPISGHRSVSWYQQTPGQGLQFLFEYFSETQRNKGNFPGRFSGRQFSNSRSEMNVSTLELGDSALYLCASSSGDSLYEQYFGPGTRLTVT.